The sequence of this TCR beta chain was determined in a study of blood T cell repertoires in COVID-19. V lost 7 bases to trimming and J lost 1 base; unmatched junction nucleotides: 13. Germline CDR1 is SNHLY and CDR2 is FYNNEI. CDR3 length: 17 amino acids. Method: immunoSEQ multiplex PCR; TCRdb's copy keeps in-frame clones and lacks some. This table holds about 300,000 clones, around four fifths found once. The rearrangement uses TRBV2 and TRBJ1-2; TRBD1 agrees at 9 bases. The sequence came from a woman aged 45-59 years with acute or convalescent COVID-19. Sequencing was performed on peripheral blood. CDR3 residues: CASNLWTGEGVNYGYTF. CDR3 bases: TGTGCCAGCAATTTATGGACAGGGGAAGGAGTTAACTATGGCTACACCTTC.